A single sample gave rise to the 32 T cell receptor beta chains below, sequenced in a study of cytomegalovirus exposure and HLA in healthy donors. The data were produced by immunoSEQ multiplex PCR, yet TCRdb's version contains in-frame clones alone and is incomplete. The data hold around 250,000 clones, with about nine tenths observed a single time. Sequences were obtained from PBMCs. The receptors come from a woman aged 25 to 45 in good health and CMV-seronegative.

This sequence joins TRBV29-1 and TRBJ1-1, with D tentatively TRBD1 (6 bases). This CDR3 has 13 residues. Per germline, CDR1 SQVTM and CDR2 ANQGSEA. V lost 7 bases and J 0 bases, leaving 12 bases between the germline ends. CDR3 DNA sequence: TGCAGCGGCTTCAGGGGAGTGAACACTGAAGCTTTCTTT. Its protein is CSGFRGVNTEAFF.

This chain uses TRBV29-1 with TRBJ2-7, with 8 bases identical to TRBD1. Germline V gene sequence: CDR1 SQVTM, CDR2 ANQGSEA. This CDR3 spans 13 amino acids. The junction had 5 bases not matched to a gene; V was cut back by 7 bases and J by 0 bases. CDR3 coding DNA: TGCAGCGCACGACAGGGGAGCTCCTACGAGCAGTACTTC. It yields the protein CSARQGSSYEQYF.

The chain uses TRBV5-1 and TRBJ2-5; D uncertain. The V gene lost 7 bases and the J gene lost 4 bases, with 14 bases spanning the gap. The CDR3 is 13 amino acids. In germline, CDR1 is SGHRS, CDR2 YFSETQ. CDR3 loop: CASAPLVPETQYF. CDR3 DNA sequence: TGCGCCAGCGCCCCCCTAGTTCCAGAGACCCAGTACTTC.

CDR3 coding DNA: TGTGCCAGCACCTCCGTGAGCGGTGACCTAGGGCAGTACTTC. Its protein product is CASTSVSGDLGQYF. V is TRBV28 and J is TRBJ2-7, with D possibly TRBD2 on 5 matching bases. The V end was cut by 7 bases, the J end by 9 bases, with 22 bases between. CDR1 MDHEN and CDR2 SYDVKM come from the germline V gene. The length of the CDR3 is 14 residues.

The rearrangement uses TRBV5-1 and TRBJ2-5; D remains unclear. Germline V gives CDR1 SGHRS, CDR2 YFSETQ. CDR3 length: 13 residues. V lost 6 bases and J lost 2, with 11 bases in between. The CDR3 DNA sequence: TGCGCCAGCACTCGCTCCCAGCAAGAGACCCAGTACTTC. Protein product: CASTRSQQETQYF. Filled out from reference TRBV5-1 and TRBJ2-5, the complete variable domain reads KAGVTQTPRYLIKTRGQQVTLSCSPISGHRSVSWYQQTPGQGLQFLFEYFSETQRNKGNFPGRFSGRQFSNSRSEMNVSTLELGDSALYLCASTRSQQETQYFGPGTRLLVL.

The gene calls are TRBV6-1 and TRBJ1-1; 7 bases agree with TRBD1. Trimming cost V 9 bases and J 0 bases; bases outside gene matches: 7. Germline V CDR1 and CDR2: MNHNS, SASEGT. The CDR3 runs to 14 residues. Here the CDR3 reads CASLTGRMNTEAFF. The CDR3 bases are TGTGCCAGTCTGACAGGGAGAATGAACACTGAAGCTTTCTTT.

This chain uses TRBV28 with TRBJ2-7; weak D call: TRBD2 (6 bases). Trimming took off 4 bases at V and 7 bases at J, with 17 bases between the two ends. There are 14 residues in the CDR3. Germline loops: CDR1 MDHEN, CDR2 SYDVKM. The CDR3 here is CASSSRLRLDEQYF. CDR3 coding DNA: TGTGCCAGCAGTTCCAGGCTCCGACTAGATGAGCAGTACTTC.

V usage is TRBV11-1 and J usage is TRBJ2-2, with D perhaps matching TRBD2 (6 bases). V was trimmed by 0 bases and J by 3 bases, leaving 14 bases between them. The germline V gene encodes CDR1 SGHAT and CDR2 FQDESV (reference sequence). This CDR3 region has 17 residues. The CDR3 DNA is TGTGCCAGCAGCTTAGCGTGGAGGGAGTGGGACACCGGGGAGCTGTTTTTT. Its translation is CASSLAWREWDTGELFF.

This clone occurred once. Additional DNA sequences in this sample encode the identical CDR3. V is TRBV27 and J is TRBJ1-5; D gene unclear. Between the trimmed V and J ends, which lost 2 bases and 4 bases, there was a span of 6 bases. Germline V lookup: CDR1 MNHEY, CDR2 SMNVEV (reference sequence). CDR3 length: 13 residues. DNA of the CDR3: TGTGCCAGCAGTTTAGGGTTTAATCAGCCCCAGCATTTT. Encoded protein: CASSLGFNQPQHF.

The CDR3 region has the DNA TGTGCCAGTAGTATGTTCGACAGAGAGACCCAGTACTTC. This gives the protein CASSMFDRETQYF. V is TRBV19 and J is TRBJ2-5; D is perhaps TRBD1 (5 bases). Germline lookup yields CDR1 LNHDA and CDR2 SQIVND (reference sequence). V was clipped by 3 bases and J by 4 bases, with 9 bases between them. The CDR3 spans 13 residues.

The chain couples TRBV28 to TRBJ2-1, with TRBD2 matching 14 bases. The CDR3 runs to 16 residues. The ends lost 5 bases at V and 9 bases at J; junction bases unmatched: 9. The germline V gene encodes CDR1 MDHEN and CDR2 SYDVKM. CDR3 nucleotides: TGTGCCAGCAGTGCGGGACTAGCGGGAGCCTCAGCTGAGCAGTTCTTC. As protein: CASSAGLAGASAEQFF.

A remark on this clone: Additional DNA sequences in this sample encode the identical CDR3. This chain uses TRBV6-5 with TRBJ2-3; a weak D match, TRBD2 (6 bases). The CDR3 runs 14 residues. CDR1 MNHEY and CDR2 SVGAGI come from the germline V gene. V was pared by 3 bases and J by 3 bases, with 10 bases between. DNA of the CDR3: TGTGCCAGCAGTTATCCGGGGAGGACAGATACGCAGTATTTT. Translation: CASSYPGRTDTQYF.

The CDR3 is CASSEMGGAGFTEAFF. For the CDR3, the DNA is TGTGCCAGCAGTGAAATGGGGGGCGCGGGGTTCACTGAAGCTTTCTTT. The V call is TRBV2, the J call TRBJ1-1; maybe TRBD1 (6 bases). V gave up 2 bases and J gave up 4 bases, with 17 bases separating them. CDR1 is SNHLY, CDR2 FYNNEI, per germline. The CDR3 extends over 16 amino acids.

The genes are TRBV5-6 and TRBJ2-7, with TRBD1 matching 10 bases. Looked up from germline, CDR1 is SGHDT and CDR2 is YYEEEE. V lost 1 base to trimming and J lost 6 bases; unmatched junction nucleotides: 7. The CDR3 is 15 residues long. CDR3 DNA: TGTGCCAGCAGCTTGCAGGGGACAGGGGATCTCGAGCAGTACTTC. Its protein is CASSLQGTGDLEQYF.

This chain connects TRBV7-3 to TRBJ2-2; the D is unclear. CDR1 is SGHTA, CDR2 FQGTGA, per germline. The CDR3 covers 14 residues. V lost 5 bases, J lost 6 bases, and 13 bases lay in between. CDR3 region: CASSRDASSGELFF. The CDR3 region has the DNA TGTGCCAGCAGCAGGGATGCGAGCTCCGGGGAGCTGTTTTTT. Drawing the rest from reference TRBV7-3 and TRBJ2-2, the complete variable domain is GAGVSQTPSNKVTEKGKYVELRCDPISGHTALYWYRQSLGQGPEFLIYFQGTGAADDSGLPNDRFFAVRPEGSVSTLKIQRTERGDSAVYLCASSRDASSGELFFGEGSRLTVL.

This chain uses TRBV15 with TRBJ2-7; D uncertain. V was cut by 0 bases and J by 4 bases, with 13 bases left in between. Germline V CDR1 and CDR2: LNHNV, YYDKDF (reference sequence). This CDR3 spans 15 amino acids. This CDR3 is CATSREVAVVYEQYF. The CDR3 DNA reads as TGTGCCACCAGCAGAGAAGTGGCAGTAGTTTACGAGCAGTACTTC.

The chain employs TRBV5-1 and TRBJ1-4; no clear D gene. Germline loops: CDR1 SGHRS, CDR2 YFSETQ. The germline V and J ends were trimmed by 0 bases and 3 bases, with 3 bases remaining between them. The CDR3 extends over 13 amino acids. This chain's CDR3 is CASSLEPNEKLFF. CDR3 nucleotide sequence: TGCGCCAGCAGCTTGGAGCCTAATGAAAAACTGTTTTTT.

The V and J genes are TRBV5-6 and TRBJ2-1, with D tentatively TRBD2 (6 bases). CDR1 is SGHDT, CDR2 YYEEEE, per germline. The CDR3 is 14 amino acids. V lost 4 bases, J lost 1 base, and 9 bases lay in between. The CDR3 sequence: CASSGDSSYNEQFF. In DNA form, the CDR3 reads TGTGCCAGCAGCGGGGACTCGTCCTACAATGAGCAGTTCTTC. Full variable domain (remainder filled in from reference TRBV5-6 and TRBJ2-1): DAGVTQSPTHLIKTRGQQVTLRCSPKSGHDTVSWYQQALGQGPQFIFQYYEEEERQRGNFPDRFSGHQFPNYSSELNVNALLLGDSALYLCASSGDSSYNEQFFGPGTRLTVL.

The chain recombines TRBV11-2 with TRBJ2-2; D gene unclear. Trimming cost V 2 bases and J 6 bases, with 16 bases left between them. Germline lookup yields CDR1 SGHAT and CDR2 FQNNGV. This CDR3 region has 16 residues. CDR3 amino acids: CASSLFARKAPGELFF. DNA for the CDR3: TGTGCCAGCAGCTTATTTGCGAGGAAAGCCCCCGGGGAGCTGTTTTTT.

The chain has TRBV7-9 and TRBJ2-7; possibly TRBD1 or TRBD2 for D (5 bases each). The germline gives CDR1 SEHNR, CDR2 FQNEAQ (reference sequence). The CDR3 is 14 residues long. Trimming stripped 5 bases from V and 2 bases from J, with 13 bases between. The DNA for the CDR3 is TGTGCCAGCAGCCGCCGGGACGTCCCCTACGAGCAGTACTTC. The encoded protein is CASSRRDVPYEQYF.

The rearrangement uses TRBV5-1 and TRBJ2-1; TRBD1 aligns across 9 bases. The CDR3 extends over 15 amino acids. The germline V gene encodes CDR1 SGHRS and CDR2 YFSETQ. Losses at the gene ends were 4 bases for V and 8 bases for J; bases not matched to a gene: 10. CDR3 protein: CASSLPGTGTHEQFF. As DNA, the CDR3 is TGCGCCAGCAGCCTTCCCGGGACAGGGACTCATGAGCAGTTCTTC.

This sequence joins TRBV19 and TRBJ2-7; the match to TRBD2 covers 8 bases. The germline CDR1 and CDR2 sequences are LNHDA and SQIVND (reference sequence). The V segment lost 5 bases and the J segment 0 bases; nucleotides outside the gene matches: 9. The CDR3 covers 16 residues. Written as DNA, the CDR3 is TGTGCCAGTAGTCCTGCACTAGCGGCCAGCTCCTACGAGCAGTACTTC. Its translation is CASSPALAASSYEQYF. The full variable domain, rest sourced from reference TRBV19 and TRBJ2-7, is DGGITQSPKYLFRKEGQNVTLSCEQNLNHDAMYWYRQDPGQGLRLIYYSQIVNDFQKGDIAEGYSVSREKKESFPLTVTSAQKNPTAFYLCASSPALAASSYEQYFGPGTRLTVT.

CDR3 DNA: TGTGCCAGCAGTCGTGGCGGGAGCTTAGAGACCCAGTACTTC. It codes for CASSRGGSLETQYF. This chain connects TRBV28 to TRBJ2-5; TRBD2 matches 7 bases. The CDR3 covers 14 residues. Germline CDR1 and CDR2: MDHEN and SYDVKM. V was clipped by 5 bases and J by 4 bases; unmatched bases: 7.

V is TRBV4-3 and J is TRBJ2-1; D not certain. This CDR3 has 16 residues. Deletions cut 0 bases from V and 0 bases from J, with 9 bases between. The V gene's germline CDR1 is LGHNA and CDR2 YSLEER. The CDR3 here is CASSQDLRGSYNEQFF. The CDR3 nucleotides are TGCGCCAGCAGCCAAGATTTGCGCGGCTCCTACAATGAGCAGTTCTTC.

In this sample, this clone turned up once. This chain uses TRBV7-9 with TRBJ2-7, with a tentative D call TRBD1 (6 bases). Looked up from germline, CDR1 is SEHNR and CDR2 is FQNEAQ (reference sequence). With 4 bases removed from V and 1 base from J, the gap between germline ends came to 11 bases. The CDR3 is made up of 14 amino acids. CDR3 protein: CASSSPGVSYEQYF. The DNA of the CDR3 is TGTGCCAGCAGCTCCCCAGGGGTTTCCTACGAGCAGTACTTC.

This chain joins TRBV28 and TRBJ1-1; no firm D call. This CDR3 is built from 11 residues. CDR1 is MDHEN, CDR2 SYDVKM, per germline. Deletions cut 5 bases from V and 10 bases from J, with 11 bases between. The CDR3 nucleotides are TGTGCCAGCAGTGCTGCCCGTGGAGCTTTCTTT. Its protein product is CASSAARGAFF.

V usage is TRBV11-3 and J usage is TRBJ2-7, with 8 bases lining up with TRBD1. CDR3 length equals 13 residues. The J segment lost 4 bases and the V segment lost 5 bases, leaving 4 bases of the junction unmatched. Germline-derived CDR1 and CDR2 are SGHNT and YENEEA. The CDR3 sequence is CASSQTGVYEQYF. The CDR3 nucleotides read TGTGCCAGCAGCCAGACAGGGGTGTACGAGCAGTACTTC.

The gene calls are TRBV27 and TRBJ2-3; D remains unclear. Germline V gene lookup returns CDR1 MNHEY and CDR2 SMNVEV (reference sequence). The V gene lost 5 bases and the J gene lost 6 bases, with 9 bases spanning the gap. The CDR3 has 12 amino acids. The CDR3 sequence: CASSPHRDTQYF. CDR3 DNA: TGTGCCAGCAGTCCCCATAGGGATACGCAGTATTTT.

This CDR3 is CASSRTLAGMDGELFF. Written as DNA, the CDR3 is TGTGCCAGCAGCCGTACCCTAGCGGGAATGGACGGGGAGCTGTTTTTT. V usage is TRBV7-9 and J usage is TRBJ2-2; 9 bases align to TRBD2. Germline CDR1 reads SEHNR; CDR2 reads FQNEAQ (reference sequence). The CDR3 totals 16 residues. V gave up 5 bases and J gave up 7 bases; unmatched junction bases: 11.

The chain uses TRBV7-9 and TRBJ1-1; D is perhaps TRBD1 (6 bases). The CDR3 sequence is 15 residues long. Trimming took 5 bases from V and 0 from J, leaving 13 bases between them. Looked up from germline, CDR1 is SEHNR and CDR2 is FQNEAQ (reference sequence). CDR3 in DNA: TGTGCCAGCAGCCCTTTACAGGGAATGAACACTGAAGCTTTCTTT. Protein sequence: CASSPLQGMNTEAFF.

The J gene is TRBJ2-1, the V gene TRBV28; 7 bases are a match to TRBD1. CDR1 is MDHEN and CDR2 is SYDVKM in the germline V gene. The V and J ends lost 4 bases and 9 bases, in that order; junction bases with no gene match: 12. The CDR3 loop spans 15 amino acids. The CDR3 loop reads CASSYRGSTQGEQFF. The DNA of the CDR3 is TGTGCCAGCAGTTACAGGGGCTCCACACAAGGTGAGCAGTTCTTC.

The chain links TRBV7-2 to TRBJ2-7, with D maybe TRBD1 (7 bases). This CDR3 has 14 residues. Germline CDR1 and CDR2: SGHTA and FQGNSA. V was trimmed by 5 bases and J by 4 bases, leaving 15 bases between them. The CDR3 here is CASSHTPGGYEQYF. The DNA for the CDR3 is TGTGCCAGCAGCCATACCCCAGGGGGGTACGAGCAGTACTTC.